The 15 T cell receptor beta chains in this list originate from one sample, sequenced in a study of blood T cell repertoires in COVID-19 (TCRdb year 2020). The library was obtained by the immunoSEQ multiplex PCR assay. TCRdb took this table from immuneACCESS and kept in-frame rearrangements with V and J called. Such tables lack part of the clones; where checked against another copy, unresolved V genes explain under half of the gap, and the rest is unexplained. The table for this sample lists 100,000 to 150,000 clones; more than 85% of them were counted only once. The ten most abundant clones make up around 2.1% of the sample. The sequenced sample was peripheral blood. Every receptor here comes from a man aged 50-60 years with COVID-19, enrolled during active disease.

V is TRBV5-5 and J is TRBJ1-4, with 7 bases aligning to TRBD1. The CDR3 covers 15 residues. Germline V gives CDR1 SGHKS, CDR2 YYEKEE (reference sequence). J was trimmed by 5 bases and V by 0 bases; bases with no gene match: 4. The CDR3 DNA follows: TGTGCCAGCAGCTTGGCGGGACAGATAAATGAAAAACTGTTTTTT. Residues: CASSLAGQINEKLFF.

V is TRBV29-1 and J is TRBJ2-1, with TRBD2 matching over 12 bases. The CDR3 is 16 amino acids. Germline lookup yields CDR1 SQVTM and CDR2 ANQGSEA. V dropped 5 bases and J dropped 5; count of bases not matched to a gene: 10. The CDR3 here is CSVSPGLAGLDNEQFF. CDR3 bases: TGCAGCGTTTCGCCGGGACTAGCGGGCCTTGACAATGAGCAGTTCTTC.

The J gene is TRBJ2-5, the V gene TRBV10-3, with 8 bases matching TRBD1. The CDR3 spans 16 residues. The V gene end was trimmed by 2 bases and the J gene end by 3 bases; junction bases not matched to a gene: 8. Germline values: CDR1 ENHRY, CDR2 SYGVKD. The CDR3 spells CAISETAGGAEETQYF. Written as DNA, the CDR3 is TGTGCCATCAGTGAGACGGCAGGGGGCGCCGAAGAGACCCAGTACTTC.

This clone was picked up one time. The rearrangement joins TRBV19 to TRBJ2-5; 7 positions match TRBD2. This CDR3 is built from 14 residues. Per germline, CDR1 LNHDA and CDR2 SQIVND (reference sequence). Germline trimming cut 9 bases from V and 5 bases from J; bases unmatched to any gene: 12. The CDR3 DNA reads TGTGCCAGCTCCCTTGGGCCGCGGGGGGAGACCCAGTACTTC. It translates to CASSLGPRGETQYF.

This chain links TRBV20-1 with TRBJ2-7; D remains unclear. This CDR3 region has 11 residues. The V end lost 1 base, the J end lost 3 bases, and 4 bases lay between the germline ends. Germline lookup yields CDR1 DFQATT and CDR2 SNEGSKA (reference sequence). CDR3 residues: CSARGHYEQYF. As DNA, the CDR3 is TGCAGTGCTAGAGGGCACTACGAGCAGTACTTC.

V is TRBV27 and J is TRBJ2-3; TRBD1 matches at 7 bases. The germline V gene has CDR1 MNHEY and CDR2 SMNVEV (reference sequence). J lost 4 bases, V lost 6 bases, and 13 bases had no gene match. The CDR3 covers 16 residues. The chain's CDR3 is CASSLSTGYNADTQYF. As DNA, the CDR3 is TGTGCCAGCAGCCTCTCGACAGGGTATAATGCAGATACGCAGTATTTT.

The chain couples TRBV20-1 to TRBJ2-7; D unclear. Trimming shortened V by 1 base and J by 4 bases, and 5 bases separated the two germline ends. CDR3 size: 11 residues. Germline V gene lookup returns CDR1 DFQATT and CDR2 SNEGSKA (reference sequence). The CDR3 bases are TGCAGTGCTAGAGCCCCTTACGAGCAGTACGTC. This translates into CSARAPYEQYV.

The rearrangement joins TRBV21-1 to TRBJ2-7; the listed D gene, TRBD1, was not tested against the DNA. TRBV21-1 is assigned pseudogene status. CDR3 length equals 16 residues. The CDR3 protein is CASSNSDRDCPYEQYV. As DNA, the CDR3 is TGTGCCAGCAGCAACTCGGACAGGGATTGCCCCTACGAGCAGTACGTC.

The chain recombines TRBV19 with TRBJ2-1; no clear D gene. CDR1 LNHDA and CDR2 SQIVND come from the germline V gene (reference sequence). The CDR3 is 15 amino acids. The V and J ends lost 3 bases and 2 bases respectively, with 11 bases between them. The CDR3 DNA reads TGTGCCAGTAGTATTGGGCAGGAACCCTACAATGAGCAGTTCTTC. As protein: CASSIGQEPYNEQFF.

The chain couples TRBV11-3 to TRBJ2-7, with D possibly being TRBD2 (6 bases). Trimming pared 0 bases from V and 3 bases from J, leaving 18 bases between. Germline CDR1 SGHNT, CDR2 YENEEA. The CDR3 runs to 17 residues. CDR3 amino acids: CASSLDYGSGRSYEQYF. CDR3 DNA: TGTGCCAGCAGCTTAGACTACGGGAGCGGACGTAGCTACGAGCAGTACTTC.

This sequence joins TRBV28 and TRBJ1-5; the D is unclear. CDR3 length: 14 amino acids. CDR1 is MDHEN, CDR2 SYDVKM, per germline. V gave up 6 bases and J gave up 0 bases, with 9 bases separating them. CDR3 in amino acids: CASSSVYSNQPQHF. CDR3 sequence (DNA): TGTGCCAGCAGCTCCGTCTATAGCAATCAGCCCCAGCATTTT. Complete variable domain (other parts from reference TRBV28 and TRBJ1-5): DVKVTQSSRYLVKRTGEKVFLECVQDMDHENMFWYRQDPGLGLRLIYFSYDVKMKEKGDIPEGYSVSREKKERFSLILESASTNQTSMYLCASSSVYSNQPQHFGDGTRLSIL.

J is TRBJ1-6 and V is TRBV6-5; TRBD1 is a possible D gene (5 bases). This CDR3 comprises 15 residues. The ends were cut back, 4 bases at V and 6 bases at J, with 13 bases in the middle. From germline, CDR1 is MNHEY and CDR2 SVGAGI. The CDR3 sequence: CASSSQGSGNSPLHF. CDR3 nucleotides: TGTGCCAGCAGTTCCCAGGGTAGCGGTAATTCACCCCTCCACTTT.

J is TRBJ2-7 and V is TRBV3-1 (or the pseudogene TRBV3-2); D not resolved. V was cut by 0 bases and J by 0 bases, with 6 bases left in between. This CDR3 is built from 14 residues. Germline V gene sequence: CDR1 LGHDT, CDR2 YNNKEL (reference sequence). CDR3 coding DNA: TGTGCCAGCAGCCAAGAACTAACCTCCTACGAGCAGTACTTC. It yields the protein CASSQELTSYEQYF.

The rearrangement joins TRBV13 to TRBJ1-4, with a possible D match to TRBD1 (5 bases). The CDR3 totals 13 residues. V lost 2 bases to trimming and J lost 12 bases, with 13 bases between them. The germline V gene has CDR1 PRHDT and CDR2 FYEKMQ (reference sequence). In nucleotides, the CDR3 is TGTGCCAGCAGCTTAAAATGGCTAGGGGAACTGTTTTTT. It yields the protein CASSLKWLGELFF.

The CDR3 bases are TGTGCCAGCAGCCCCGACAGGGTTAACTATGGCTACACCTTC. As protein: CASSPDRVNYGYTF. The chain employs TRBV5-4 and TRBJ1-2; 7 nucleotides agree with TRBD1. J lost 1 base, V lost 4 bases, and 4 bases had no gene match. The CDR3 loop spans 14 amino acids. Looked up from germline, CDR1 is SGHNT and CDR2 is YYREEE (reference sequence).